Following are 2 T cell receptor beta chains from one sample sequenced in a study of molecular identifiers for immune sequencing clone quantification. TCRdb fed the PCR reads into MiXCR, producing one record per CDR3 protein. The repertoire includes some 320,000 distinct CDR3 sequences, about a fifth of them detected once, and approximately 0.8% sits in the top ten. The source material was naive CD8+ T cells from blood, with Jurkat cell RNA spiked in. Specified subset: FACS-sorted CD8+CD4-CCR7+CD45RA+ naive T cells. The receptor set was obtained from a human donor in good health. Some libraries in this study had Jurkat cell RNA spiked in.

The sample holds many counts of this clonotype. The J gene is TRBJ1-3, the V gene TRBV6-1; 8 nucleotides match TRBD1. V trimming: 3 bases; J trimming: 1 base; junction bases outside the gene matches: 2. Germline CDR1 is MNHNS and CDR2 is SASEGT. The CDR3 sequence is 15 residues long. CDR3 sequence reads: CASSDYRGSGNTIYF. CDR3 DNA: TGTGCCAGCAGTGACTACAGGGGGTCTGGAAACACCATATATTTT.

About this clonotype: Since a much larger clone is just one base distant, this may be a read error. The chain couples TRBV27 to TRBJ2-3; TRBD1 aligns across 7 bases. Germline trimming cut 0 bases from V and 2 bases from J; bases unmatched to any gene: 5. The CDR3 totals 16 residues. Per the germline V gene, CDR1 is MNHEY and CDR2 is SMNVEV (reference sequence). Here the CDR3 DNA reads TGTGCCAGCAGTTTATCCGAGACAGGGCCCACAGATACGCAGTATTTT. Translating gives CASSLSETGPTDTQYF.